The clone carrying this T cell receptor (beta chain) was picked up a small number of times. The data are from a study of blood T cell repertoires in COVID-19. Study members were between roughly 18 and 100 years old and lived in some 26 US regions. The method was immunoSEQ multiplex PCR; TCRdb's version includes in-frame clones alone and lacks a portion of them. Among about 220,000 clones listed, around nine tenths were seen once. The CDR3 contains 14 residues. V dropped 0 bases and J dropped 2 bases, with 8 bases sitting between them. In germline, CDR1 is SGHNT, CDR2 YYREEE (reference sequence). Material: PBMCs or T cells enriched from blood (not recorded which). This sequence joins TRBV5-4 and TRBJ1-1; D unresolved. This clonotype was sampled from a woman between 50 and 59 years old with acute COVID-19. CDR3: CASSLGELNTEAFF. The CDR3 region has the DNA TGTGCCAGCAGCTTGGGAGAGTTAAACACTGAAGCTTTCTTT.